This passage covers 29 T cell receptor beta chains from one sample sequenced in a study of a mutant IDH1 vaccine in newly diagnosed glioma. No antigen has been identified for these receptors. Produced via immunoSEQ multiplex PCR; TCRdb's table is partial and in-frame only. The data contain about 36,000 clones, over 70% of them singletons. The time point denotes: week 11, during vaccination. In the vaccine, a single dose held 300 ug of the mutant IDH1 20-mer peptide, along with topical imiquimod. The material was peripheral blood mononuclear cells (PBMCs), obtained from a glioma patient whose treatment included an IDH1 peptide vaccine. These TCRs come from a woman between 25 and 40 years old with glioma. Some clones in this sample may be carry-over from other donors' samples.

This sequence joins TRBV6-1 and TRBJ2-7, with TRBD1 as a possible D gene (6 bases). CDR3 size: 14 residues. CDR1 is MNHNS, CDR2 SASEGT, per germline. The V and J ends lost 2 bases and 4 bases respectively, with 12 bases between them. CDR3 loop: CASSETGQTYEQYF. The CDR3 nucleotides read TGTGCCAGCAGTGAAACAGGACAGACGTACGAGCAGTACTTC.

The chain recombines TRBV2 with TRBJ1-3, with TRBD1 matching 9 bases. Germline V gene lookup returns CDR1 SNHLY and CDR2 FYNNEI. The CDR3 loop spans 14 amino acids. Losses at the gene ends were 10 bases for V and 0 bases for J; bases not matched to a gene: 4. The CDR3 loop reads CAITGGLSGNTIYF. Written as DNA, the CDR3 is TGTGCCATCACAGGGGGCCTCTCTGGAAACACCATATATTTT.

The genes are TRBV4-1 and TRBJ2-2, with a weak D call TRBD1 (6 bases). Per the germline V gene, CDR1 is MGHRA and CDR2 is YSYEKL. There are 15 residues in the CDR3. V was shortened by 4 bases and J by 1 base, with 10 bases between the two germline ends. CDR3 bases: TGCGCCAGCAGCCGCCAGACAGGGAACACCGGGGAGCTGTTTTTT. This codes for CASSRQTGNTGELFF.

This clone was seen a few times. The V and J genes are TRBV11-2 and TRBJ2-2, with D hard to call. This CDR3 region has 15 residues. Germline V CDR1 and CDR2: SGHAT, FQNNGV. Trimming shortened V by 5 bases and J by 1 base, and 11 bases separated the two germline ends. CDR3 in DNA: TGTGCCAGCAGCCCTAGGGTAGGGAACACCGGGGAGCTGTTTTTT. Translation gives CASSPRVGNTGELFF.

V is TRBV18 and J is TRBJ2-1; a possible D gene is TRBD2 (5 bases). This CDR3 is 15 amino acids long. Trimming stripped 4 bases from V and 0 bases from J, with 10 bases between. Germline-derived CDR1 and CDR2 are KGHSH and LQKENI. The CDR3: CASSRTRSSYNEQFF. DNA for the CDR3: TGTGCCAGCTCACGAACTAGGAGCTCCTACAATGAGCAGTTCTTC.

This rearrangement joins TRBV30 to TRBJ2-1; 9 nucleotides agree with TRBD2. Germline V gene data show CDR1 as GTSNPN and CDR2 as SVGIG (reference sequence). V lost 0 bases to trimming and J lost 4 bases; unmatched junction nucleotides: 10. The CDR3 has 17 amino acids. The CDR3 loop reads CAWSVPSSGRSYNEQFF. DNA of the CDR3: TGTGCCTGGAGTGTACCGAGTAGCGGGAGAAGTTACAATGAGCAGTTCTTC.

The chain carries TRBV29-1 and TRBJ1-4, with 7 bases that match TRBD1. The J segment lost 4 bases and the V segment lost 6 bases, leaving 5 bases of the junction unmatched. Germline V CDR1 and CDR2: SQVTM, ANQGSEA. The CDR3 sequence is 13 residues long. The CDR3 spells CSVATGDNEKLFF. The DNA of the CDR3 is TGCAGCGTCGCTACAGGGGATAATGAAAAACTGTTTTTT.

This chain joins TRBV2 and TRBJ1-1; tentatively, D is TRBD1 (6 bases). The CDR3 is 14 amino acids. Germline V CDR1 and CDR2: SNHLY, FYNNEI. V dropped 8 bases and J dropped 1 base, with 14 bases sitting between them. Here the CDR3 DNA reads TGTGCCAGCTCAAGGGGGGGGGCGAACACTGAAGCTTTCTTT. As protein: CASSRGGANTEAFF.

CDR3 nucleotide sequence: TGTGCTAGTGGTTGGCCCCCCGGGGGACTAGCCGAGGGTACCGGGGAGCTGTTTTTT. Translating it yields CASGWPPGGLAEGTGELFF. The genes are TRBV12-5 and TRBJ2-2; 9 nucleotides line up with TRBD2. CDR1 LGHNT and CDR2 FRNRAP come from the germline V gene. The CDR3 has 19 residues. The ends lost 4 bases at V and 5 bases at J; junction bases unmatched: 17.

The rearrangement uses TRBV19 and TRBJ2-3; D not resolved. The CDR3 is 10 residues long. With 5 bases removed from V and 6 bases from J, the gap between germline ends came to 3 bases. Germline V gene lookup returns CDR1 LNHDA and CDR2 SQIVND (reference sequence). Here the CDR3 DNA reads TGTGCCAGTAGTGCCGATACGCAGTATTTT. Protein sequence: CASSADTQYF.

This clone is labeled as medium-sized. The CDR3 nucleotides are TGTGCCAGCAGCTTAGCGGGCGGGGAGCTGTTTTTT. Residues: CASSLAGGELFF. The chain has TRBV7-9 and TRBJ2-2; D is undetermined. V lost 0 bases and J lost 7, with 3 bases in between. The CDR3 has 12 amino acids. Germline-derived CDR1 and CDR2 are SEHNR and FQNEAQ (reference sequence).

The chain uses TRBV7-2 and TRBJ1-1; D gene ambiguous. Germline CDR1 is SGHTA and CDR2 is FQGNSA. The CDR3 has 13 residues. The V end lost 5 bases, the J end lost 1 base, and 8 bases lay between the germline ends. The CDR3: CASSPRQNTEAFF. CDR3 nucleotides: TGTGCCAGCAGCCCGCGACAGAACACTGAAGCTTTCTTT. Filled out from reference TRBV7-2 and TRBJ1-1, the complete variable domain reads GAGVSQSPSNKVTEKGKDVELRCDPISGHTALYWYRQSLGQGLEFLIYFQGNSAPDKSGLPSDRFSAERTGGSVSTLTIQRTQQEDSAVYLCASSPRQNTEAFFGQGTRLTVV.

This sequence joins TRBV4-2 and TRBJ2-4, with a possible D match to TRBD2 (6 bases). The CDR3 runs to 16 residues. Germline V gives CDR1 LGHNA, CDR2 YNFKEQ. V was trimmed by 0 bases and J by 4 bases, leaving 13 bases between them. CDR3 sequence reads: CASSQDLASAKNIQYF. The CDR3 nucleotides are TGTGCCAGCAGCCAAGATTTGGCTAGCGCGAAAAACATTCAGTACTTC.

This rearrangement joins TRBV27 to TRBJ2-2; TRBD2 is a possible D gene (6 bases). With 6 bases removed from V and 4 bases from J, the gap between germline ends came to 12 bases. The CDR3 consists of 14 residues. Germline V gene lookup returns CDR1 MNHEY and CDR2 SMNVEV (reference sequence). The CDR3 here is CASRGGPITGELFF. CDR3 coding DNA: TGTGCCAGCAGGGGAGGACCGATCACCGGGGAGCTGTTTTTT.

The chain joins TRBV30 to TRBJ2-1, with D maybe TRBD2 (5 bases). The CDR3 runs 15 residues. Germline V gives CDR1 GTSNPN, CDR2 SVGIG (reference sequence). Trimming removed 1 base from V and 7 bases from J, with 17 bases in between. CDR3 nucleotides: TGTGCCTGGAGTGAAGGGAGAGGTCCGCTGAATGAGCAGTTCTTC. It is translated as CAWSEGRGPLNEQFF.

The V and J genes are TRBV18 and TRBJ2-3; D unclear. CDR3 length: 14 residues. Germline V gene lookup returns CDR1 KGHSH and CDR2 LQKENI. Trimming left V 0 bases short and J 2 bases short, with 6 bases between. CDR3 coding DNA: TGTGCCAGCTCACCACCCATTCACACAGATACGCAGTATTTT. Translation gives CASSPPIHTDTQYF.

This clone came up once. The chain uses TRBV27 and TRBJ1-5; TRBD1 aligns across 7 bases. Unmatched junction bases numbered 7, after V lost 3 bases and J lost 5 bases. The V gene's germline CDR1 is MNHEY and CDR2 SMNVEV (reference sequence). The CDR3 contains 15 residues. This CDR3 reads CASSFRTGGDQPQHF. In DNA form, the CDR3 reads TGTGCCAGCAGTTTCCGGACAGGTGGCGATCAGCCCCAGCATTTT.

The gene calls are TRBV9 and TRBJ2-1, with 7 bases matching TRBD2. Germline loops: CDR1 SGDLS, CDR2 YYNGEE. This CDR3 comprises 15 residues. The V gene end was trimmed by 3 bases and the J gene end by 0 bases; junction bases not matched to a gene: 3. The CDR3 loop is CASSAGGGSYNEQFF. DNA for the CDR3: TGTGCCAGCAGCGCAGGCGGGGGCTCCTACAATGAGCAGTTCTTC.

The chain joins TRBV7-6 to TRBJ2-3; TRBD2 matches 12 bases. The V gene's germline CDR1 is SGHVS and CDR2 FNYEAQ. V trimming: 2 bases; J trimming: 5 bases; junction bases outside the gene matches: 2. The CDR3 runs to 15 residues. The DNA of the CDR3 is TGTGCCAGCAGCTTACGGACTAGCGGGAAAGATACGCAGTATTTT. This translates into CASSLRTSGKDTQYF.

This sequence joins TRBV5-4 and TRBJ1-2; 10 bases align to TRBD1. Germline V gives CDR1 SGHNT, CDR2 YYREEE (reference sequence). The CDR3 is made up of 15 amino acids. The V segment lost 4 bases and the J segment 7 bases; nucleotides outside the gene matches: 10. In DNA form, the CDR3 reads TGTGCCAGCAGCCCCGGGACAGGGGAGCGTCGTGGCTACACCTTC. Its protein is CASSPGTGERRGYTF.

The chain links TRBV2 to TRBJ1-5; D remains ambiguous. This CDR3 has 13 residues. V was shortened by 3 bases and J by 4 bases, with 7 bases between the two germline ends. Germline V gene lookup returns CDR1 SNHLY and CDR2 FYNNEI. The CDR3, as DNA: TGTGCCAGCAGTGATTGGATAAATCAGCCCCAGCATTTT. As protein: CASSDWINQPQHF.

This clone appeared once. V and J are TRBV19 and TRBJ2-3, with 10 bases matching TRBD2. This CDR3 has 16 residues. Trimming cost V 7 bases and J 1 base; bases outside gene matches: 8. Germline lookup yields CDR1 LNHDA and CDR2 SQIVND (reference sequence). Here the CDR3 DNA reads TGTGCCAGTAAAACAGGAGGACTAGCGGGCACAGATACGCAGTATTTT. This codes for CASKTGGLAGTDTQYF.

The chain has TRBV18 and TRBJ2-2; D perhaps matches TRBD2 (6 bases). V was cut by 8 bases and J by 2 bases, with 15 bases left in between. Germline V lookup: CDR1 KGHSH, CDR2 LQKENI. The CDR3 covers 15 residues. The CDR3 here is CASQRTGVNTGELFF. The CDR3, as DNA: TGTGCCAGCCAGAGGACGGGGGTCAACACCGGGGAGCTGTTTTTT.

The chain is built from TRBV7-2 and TRBJ2-7; D perhaps matches TRBD2 (6 bases). V was shortened by 3 bases and J by 0 bases, with 9 bases between the two germline ends. The CDR3 extends over 14 amino acids. Germline CDR1 reads SGHTA; CDR2 reads FQGNSA. The CDR3 sequence is CASSFSGYSYEQYF. CDR3 bases: TGTGCCAGCAGCTTTAGCGGCTACTCCTACGAGCAGTACTTC.

The V call is TRBV5-4, the J call TRBJ2-3; a possible D gene is TRBD2 (6 bases). Germline assignment: CDR1 SGHNT and CDR2 YYREEE (reference sequence). The CDR3 consists of 14 residues. Between the trimmed V and J ends, which lost 0 bases and 4 bases, there was a span of 9 bases. CDR3 DNA: TGTGCCAGCAGCTTGGGACTAGTTGCAGATACGCAGTATTTT. Translated: CASSLGLVADTQYF.

The chain employs TRBV6-5 and TRBJ1-4; 7 nucleotides align to TRBD1. This CDR3 comprises 12 residues. Germline V gene sequence: CDR1 MNHEY, CDR2 SVGAGI. The V gene end was trimmed by 5 bases and the J gene end by 11 bases; junction bases not matched to a gene: 5. CDR3 nucleotide sequence: TGTGCCAGCAGTCAGCGGACAGGCAAACTGTTTTTT. It yields the protein CASSQRTGKLFF.

The rearrangement uses TRBV30 and TRBJ2-7, with 10 nucleotides matching TRBD1. The V segment lost 5 bases and the J segment 5 bases; nucleotides outside the gene matches: 3. In germline, CDR1 is GTSNPN, CDR2 SVGIG (reference sequence). The CDR3 runs 12 residues. The CDR3 is CAWDRGHDEQYF. The DNA of the CDR3 is TGTGCCTGGGACAGGGGGCATGACGAGCAGTACTTC.

The V call is TRBV14, the J call TRBJ2-3; perhaps TRBD2 as D (5 bases). The CDR3 is 13 residues long. Germline V gene lookup returns CDR1 SGHDN and CDR2 FVKESK. Trimming removed 6 bases from V and 3 bases from J, with 10 bases in between. The CDR3: CASRELGTDTQYF. The CDR3 DNA reads as TGTGCCAGCAGGGAACTAGGAACAGATACGCAGTATTTT.

This clone occurred a few times. The V and J genes are TRBV27 and TRBJ1-1; D possibly corresponds to TRBD1 (6 bases). CDR3 size: 15 residues. Germline V gives CDR1 MNHEY, CDR2 SMNVEV (reference sequence). V shed 6 bases and J shed 1 base, with 15 bases lying between them. CDR3 residues: CASRYTGLKNTEAFF. The CDR3 nucleotides are TGTGCCAGCAGATATACAGGGTTAAAGAACACTGAAGCTTTCTTT.